This TCR beta chain was sequenced in a study of blood T cell repertoires in COVID-19 (dated by TCRdb to 2019 to 2021). In terms of the full investigation: The collaborator samples originated in the United States, Italy and Spain and spanned the acute and convalescent phases of COVID-19. Where HLA class I and class II types were available, the types were taken from metadata supplied by the sample provider, not from assay-based typing. Samples came from the ongoing ImmuneRACE study (first 160 participants) plus 1,254 subjects from 6 global collaborators. The dataset comprised deeply sampled blood TCRbeta repertoires from subjects exposed to, actively infected with, or recovered from COVID-19. The prospective study material was composed of cDNA or gDNA derived from T cells, B-cell-depleted T cells, or PBMCs. The repertoires were released in a freely available public database meant as a resource for research on the immune response to SARS-CoV-2. A de-identified subject ID, COVID-19 status, age in years and sex were almost always included in the sample metadata. Study-wide findings and limitations: Clinical and demographic metadata were provided uncurated, with the amount varying by source and participant.

CDR1 and CDR2 are read off the germline V gene as KGHDR and SFDVKD. Trimming accounts for 0 bases at V and 0 bases at J, while the number of junction bases matched to no gene is 10. The CDR3 covers 19 residues, taking in both the cysteine and the phenylalanine. Only the CDR3 part of the read is kept: 57 bases, read in frame from the first base. Comments on this clone: Its specific antigen is unknown. One base away there is no much larger clone; base qualities are not given.

At one collaborating source in Seattle, patients were enrolled during active infection and were followed longitudinally through the course of disease. Collaborating institutions collected whole blood in K2EDTA tubes following their own protocols. For TCRbeta analysis, collaborator samples were shipped as frozen whole blood, as isolated PBMCs, or as DNA extracted from either sample type. TCRbeta CDR3 regions were amplified from genomic DNA by means of the immunoSEQ Assay, a bias-controlled multiplex PCR. From the authors' description of their analysis: The number of nucleated cells in each sample was estimated by amplification of reference gene primers within the assay. To quantify the absolute abundance of each unique TCRbeta CDR3 rearrangement, sequence reads were collapsed and filtered. For each sample, productive Simpson clonality was calculated as the square root of Simpson's diversity index over productive rearrangements. TCRdb stores this immuneACCESS table with in-frame sequences only. Part of the clones is absent; in the studies checked, under half of the shortfall reflects unresolved V genes, and no reason is known for the rest. V and J calls and clone size are those listed in that table; D and trimming were worked out from the DNA. The table for this sample lists hundreds of thousands of clones; roughly 86% of them were counted only once. Just under 7.5% of the sample is taken by the ten largest.

This sequence was found in an older woman with COVID-19, enrolled during active disease. The rearrangement joined TRBV24-1 to TRBJ1-5; 7 of the junction bases match TRBD1. Source material: peripheral blood. At the DNA level, the sequence is TGTGCCACCAGTGATTTGCAGGCCGGGACAGCAGATAGCAATCAGCCCCAGCATTTT. This encodes CATSDLQAGTADSNQPQHF.